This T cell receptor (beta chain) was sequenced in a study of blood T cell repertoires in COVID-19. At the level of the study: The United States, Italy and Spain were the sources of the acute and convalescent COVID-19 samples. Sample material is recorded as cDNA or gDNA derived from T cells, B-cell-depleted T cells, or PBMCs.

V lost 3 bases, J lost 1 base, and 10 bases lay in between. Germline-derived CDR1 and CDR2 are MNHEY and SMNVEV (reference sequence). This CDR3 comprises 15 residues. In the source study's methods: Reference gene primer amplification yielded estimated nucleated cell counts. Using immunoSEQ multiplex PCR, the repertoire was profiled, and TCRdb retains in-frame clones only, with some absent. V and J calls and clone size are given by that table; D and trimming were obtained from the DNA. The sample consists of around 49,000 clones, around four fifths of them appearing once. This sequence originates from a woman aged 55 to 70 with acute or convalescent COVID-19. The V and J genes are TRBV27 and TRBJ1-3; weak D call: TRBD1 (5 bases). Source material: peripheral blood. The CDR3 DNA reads TGTGCCAGCAGTTTTCGGCAGGGTTCTGGAAACACCATATATTTT. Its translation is CASSFRQGSGNTIYF.